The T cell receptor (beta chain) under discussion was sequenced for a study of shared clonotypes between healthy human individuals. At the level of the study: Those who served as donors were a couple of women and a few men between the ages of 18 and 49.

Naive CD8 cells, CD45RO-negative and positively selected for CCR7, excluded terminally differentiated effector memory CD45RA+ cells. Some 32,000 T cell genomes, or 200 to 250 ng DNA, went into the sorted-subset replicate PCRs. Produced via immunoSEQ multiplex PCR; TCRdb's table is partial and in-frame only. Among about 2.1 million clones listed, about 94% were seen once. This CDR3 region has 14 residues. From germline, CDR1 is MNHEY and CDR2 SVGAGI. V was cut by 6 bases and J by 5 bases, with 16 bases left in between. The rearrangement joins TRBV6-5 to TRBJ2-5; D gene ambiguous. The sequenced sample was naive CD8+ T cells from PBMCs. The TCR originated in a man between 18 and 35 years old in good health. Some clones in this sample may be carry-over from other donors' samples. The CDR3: CASSLLSEVETQYF. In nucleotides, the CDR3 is TGTGCCAGCAGCCTACTCAGTGAGGTGGAGACCCAGTACTTC.